This T cell receptor beta chain was recorded in a study of cytomegalovirus exposure and HLA in healthy donors. As for the study in general: There were around 100 million unique TCR beta sequences, drawn from 150 million to 200 million T cells, in an earlier analysis. Ancestry clustering placed roughly 86% of under 450 genotyped donors in the Caucasian-associated cluster.

Germline V CDR1 and CDR2: SQVTM, ANQGSEA. The V segment lost 2 bases and the J segment 5 bases; nucleotides outside the gene matches: 10. This CDR3 comprises 15 residues. 60 Vbeta and 13 Jbeta primers were used in PCR. Per the study methods: An analysis performed later counted 73 million or so unique TCR beta chains (approximately 11 million of them shared). Assay: immunoSEQ multiplex PCR; the TCRdb copy retains only in-frame clones and omits some. The DNA gave D and trimming, while V, J and clone size come from that table. This table holds 95,000 to 150,000 clones, around 82% found once. The chain employs TRBV29-1 and TRBJ2-3, with 7 nucleotides matching TRBD2. The receptor was isolated from a man aged 40-55 years in good health and CMV-seronegative. Sequenced material: PBMCs. Written as DNA, the CDR3 is TGCAGCGTTGAAATCAGGCTCCGGGGGGTAGATACGCAGTATTTT. Translated: CSVEIRLRGVDTQYF.